The subject of this entry is one TCR beta chain. The antigen is undetermined. Germline CDR1 MNHNY, CDR2 SVGAGI (reference sequence). This CDR3 is 16 amino acids long. The germline V and J ends were trimmed by 0 bases and 1 base, with 12 bases remaining between them. The data were obtained in a study of CD8+ T cells in alopecia areata. Background on the study: Once tofacitinib had been taken for 6 to 18 months, 6 months off drug followed. Study conclusions and caveats: Clonality exceeded that of normal scalp in lesional scalp, most notably in alopecia totalis/universalis.

Treatment of the sample: oral pan-JAK inhibitor, 5-10 mg twice daily. Lesional scalp punch biopsies and peripheral blood were collected from alopecia areata patients. RNA extraction and reverse transcription yielded cDNA as sequencing template. Using immunoSEQ multiplex PCR, the repertoire was profiled, and TCRdb retains in-frame clones only, with some absent. The sample yields 170,000 or so clones, roughly three fifths seen once. This TCR was recovered from a human donor with alopecia areata. V usage is TRBV6-6 and J usage is TRBJ1-1, with TRBD1 as a possible D gene (5 bases). The sequencing here drew on CD8+ T cells sorted from blood, taken at week 24, from a patient treated with tofacitinib. The CDR3 loop is CASSYSPRVKNTEAFF. The CDR3 DNA follows: TGTGCCAGCAGTTACTCCCCCAGGGTGAAGAACACTGAAGCTTTCTTT.